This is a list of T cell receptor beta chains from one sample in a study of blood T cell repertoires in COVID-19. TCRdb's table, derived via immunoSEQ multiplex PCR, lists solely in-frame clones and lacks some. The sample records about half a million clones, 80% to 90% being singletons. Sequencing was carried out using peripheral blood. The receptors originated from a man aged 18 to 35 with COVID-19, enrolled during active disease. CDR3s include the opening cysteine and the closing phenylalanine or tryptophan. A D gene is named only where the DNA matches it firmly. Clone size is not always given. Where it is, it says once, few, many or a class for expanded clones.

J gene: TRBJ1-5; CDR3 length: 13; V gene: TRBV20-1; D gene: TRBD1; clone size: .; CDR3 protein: CSASGTGYQPQHF; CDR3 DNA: TGCAGTGCTAGTGGGACAGGGTATCAGCCCCAGCATTTT
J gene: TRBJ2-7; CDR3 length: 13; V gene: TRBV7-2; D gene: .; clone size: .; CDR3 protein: CASSLWDKYEQYF; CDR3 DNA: TGTGCCAGCAGCTTATGGGACAAGTACGAGCAGTACTTC
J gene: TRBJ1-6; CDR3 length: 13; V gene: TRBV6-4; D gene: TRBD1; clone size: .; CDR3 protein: CASRRTGNSPLHF; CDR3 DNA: TGTGCCAGCAGGAGGACAGGGAATTCACCCCTCCACTTT
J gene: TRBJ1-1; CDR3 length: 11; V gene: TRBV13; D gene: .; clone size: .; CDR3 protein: CASSSGTEAFF; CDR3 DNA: TGTGCCAGCAGCTCAGGGACAGAAGCTTTCTTT
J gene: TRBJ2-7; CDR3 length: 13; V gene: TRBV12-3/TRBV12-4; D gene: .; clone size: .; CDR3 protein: CASSFGQPYEQYF; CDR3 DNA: TGTGCCAGCAGTTTCGGACAGCCCTACGAGCAGTACTTC
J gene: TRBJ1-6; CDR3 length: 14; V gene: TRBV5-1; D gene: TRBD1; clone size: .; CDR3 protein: CASSAGQANSPLHF; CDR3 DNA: TGCGCCAGCAGTGCGGGACAGGCTAATTCACCCCTCCACTTT
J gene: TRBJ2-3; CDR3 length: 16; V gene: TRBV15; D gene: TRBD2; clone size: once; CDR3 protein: CATSRSLAGDRDTQYF; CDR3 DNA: TGTGCCACCAGCAGATCCCTAGCGGGAGATAGGGATACGCAGTATTTT
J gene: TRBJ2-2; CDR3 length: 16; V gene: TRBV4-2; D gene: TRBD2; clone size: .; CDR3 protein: CASSQDHGRDTGELFF; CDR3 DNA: TGTGCCAGCAGCCAAGATCACGGGAGGGACACCGGGGAGCTGTTTTTT
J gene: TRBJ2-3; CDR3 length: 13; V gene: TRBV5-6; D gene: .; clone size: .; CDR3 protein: CASSLDSTDTQYF; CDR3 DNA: TGTGCCAGCAGCTTGGATAGTACAGATACGCAGTATTTT
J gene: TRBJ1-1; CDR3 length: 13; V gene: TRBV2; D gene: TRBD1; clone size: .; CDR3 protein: CASSATGDTEAFF; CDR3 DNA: TGTGCCAGCAGTGCGACAGGGGACACTGAAGCTTTCTTT
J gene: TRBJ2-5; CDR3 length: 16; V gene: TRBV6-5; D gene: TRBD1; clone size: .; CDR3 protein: CASSSTGTGGGETQYF; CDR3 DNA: TGTGCCAGCAGTTCCACCGGGACAGGAGGGGGAGAGACCCAGTACTTC
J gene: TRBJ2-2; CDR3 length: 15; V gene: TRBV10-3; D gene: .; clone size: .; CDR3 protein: CAISPSGPNTGELFF; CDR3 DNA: TGTGCCATCAGCCCCAGCGGGCCGAACACCGGGGAGCTGTTTTTT
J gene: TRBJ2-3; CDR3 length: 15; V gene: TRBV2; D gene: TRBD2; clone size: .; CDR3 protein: CASGPLAGGADTQYF; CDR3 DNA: TGTGCCAGCGGCCCCCTAGCGGGGGGGGCAGATACGCAGTATTTT
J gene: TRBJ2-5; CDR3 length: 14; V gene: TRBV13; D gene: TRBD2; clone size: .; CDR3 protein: CASSWTSGGETQYF; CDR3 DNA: TGTGCCAGCAGCTGGACTAGCGGGGGGGAGACCCAGTACTTC
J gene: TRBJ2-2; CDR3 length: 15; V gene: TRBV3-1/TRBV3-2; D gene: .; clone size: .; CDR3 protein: CASSRRGSNTGELFF; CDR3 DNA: TGTGCCAGCAGCCGCCGCGGCTCTAACACCGGGGAGCTGTTTTTT
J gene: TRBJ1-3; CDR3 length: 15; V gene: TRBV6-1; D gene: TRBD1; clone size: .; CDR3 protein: CASSERTGSGNTIYF; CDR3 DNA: TGTGCCAGCAGTGAACGGACAGGCTCTGGAAACACCATATATTTT
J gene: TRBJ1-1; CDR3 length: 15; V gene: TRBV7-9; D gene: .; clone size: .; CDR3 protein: CASSLSDSRVTEAFF; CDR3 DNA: TGTGCCAGCAGCTTAAGCGACAGCAGGGTGACTGAAGCTTTCTTT
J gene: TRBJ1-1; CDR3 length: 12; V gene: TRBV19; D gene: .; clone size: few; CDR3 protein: CASSPRGGRAFF; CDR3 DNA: TGTGCCAGTAGTCCCCGAGGAGGGAGGGCTTTCTTT
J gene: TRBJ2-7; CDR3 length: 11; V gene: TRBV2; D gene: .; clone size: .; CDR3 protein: CASSSLVEQYF; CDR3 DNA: TGTGCCAGCAGCTCCCTCGTAGAGCAGTACTTC
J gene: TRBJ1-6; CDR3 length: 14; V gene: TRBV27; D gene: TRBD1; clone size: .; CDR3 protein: CASSLTGLNSPLHF; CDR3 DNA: TGTGCCAGCAGTTTGACAGGGCTAAATTCACCCCTCCACTTT